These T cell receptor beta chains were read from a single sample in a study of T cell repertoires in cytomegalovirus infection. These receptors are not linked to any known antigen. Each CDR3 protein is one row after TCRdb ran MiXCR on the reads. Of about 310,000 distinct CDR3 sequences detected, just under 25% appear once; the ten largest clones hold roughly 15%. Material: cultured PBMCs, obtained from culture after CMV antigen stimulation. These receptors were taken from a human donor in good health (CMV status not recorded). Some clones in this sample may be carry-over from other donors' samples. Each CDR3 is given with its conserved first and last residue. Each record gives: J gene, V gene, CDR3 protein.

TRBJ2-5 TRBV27 CASSLQGRKETQYF
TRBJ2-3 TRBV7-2 CASSSQGYTDTQYF
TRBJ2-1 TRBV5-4 CASSAEDRGVNEQFF
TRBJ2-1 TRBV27 CASSLYGTPNNEQFF
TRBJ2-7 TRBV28 CASSLPSGTSGRAIEQYF
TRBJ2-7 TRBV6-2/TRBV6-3 CASSPEALTFSYEQYF
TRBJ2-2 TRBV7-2 CASSSYVAGELFF
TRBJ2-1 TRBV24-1 CATGQGTYNEQFF
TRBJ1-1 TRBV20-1 CSAGGGLDTEAFF
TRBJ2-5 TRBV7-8 CASSSRGLGLHQETQYF
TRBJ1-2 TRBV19 CASGRGDYGYTF
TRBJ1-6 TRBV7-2 CASSLAQVYSPLHF
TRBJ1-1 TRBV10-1 CASSDPGTGSTEAFF
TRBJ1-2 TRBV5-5 CASSHPDRVDYGYTF
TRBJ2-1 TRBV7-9 CASSLAAGGNEQFF
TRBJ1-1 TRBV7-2 CASSTTGTRNTEAFF
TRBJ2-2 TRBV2 CATVAGTNTGELFF
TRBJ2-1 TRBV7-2 CASSSPGTGSGNEQFF
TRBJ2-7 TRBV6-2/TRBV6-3 CASPNPDRGVYEQYF
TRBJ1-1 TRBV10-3 CAISRQGYETEAFF
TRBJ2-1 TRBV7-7 CASSLGLLQNEQFF
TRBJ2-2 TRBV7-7 CASSLRGDSNTGELFF
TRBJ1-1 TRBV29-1 CSVATGMSTEAFF
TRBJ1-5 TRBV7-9 CASSLADWADNSNQPQHF
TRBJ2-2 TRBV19 CASKLLAGGNTGELFF
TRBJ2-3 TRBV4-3 CASSQDVLASGNTDTQYF
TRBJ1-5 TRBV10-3 CAIRGEGGYQPQHF
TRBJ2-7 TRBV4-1 CASSQVGWRGSYEQYF
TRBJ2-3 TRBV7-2 CASSFGAGSRDTQYF
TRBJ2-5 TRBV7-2 CASSFPSGGGRETQYF
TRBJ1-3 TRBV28 CASTPNGSGNTIYF
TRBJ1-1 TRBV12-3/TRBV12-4 CASRSGQGSSKAFF
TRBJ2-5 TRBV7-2 CASSPNRDQETQYF
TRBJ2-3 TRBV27 CASSREVAADTQYF
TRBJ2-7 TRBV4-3 CASSQDLLAGGPRGEQYF
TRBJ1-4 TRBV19 CASSTGTNPTNEKLFF
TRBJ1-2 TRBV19 CASSKQGKDGYTF
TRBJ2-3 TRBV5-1 CASSLRPSGGTDTQYF
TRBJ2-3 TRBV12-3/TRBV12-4 CASRSTGGVGLAALDTQYF
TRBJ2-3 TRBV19 CASTGGRPGGTDTQYF
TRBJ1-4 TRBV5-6 CASSLTGGEKLFF
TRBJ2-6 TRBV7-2 CASSLEQAGVAGANVLTF
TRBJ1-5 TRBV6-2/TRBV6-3 CASRDGGQGRGQPQHF
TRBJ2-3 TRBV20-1 CSATLAGGFTHTDTQYF
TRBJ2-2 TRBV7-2 CASSSGTSGSLRELFF
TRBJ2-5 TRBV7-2 CASSLTSGNQETQYF
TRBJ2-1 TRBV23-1 CASIPRAGGNEQFF
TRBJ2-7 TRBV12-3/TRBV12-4 CASNTLGGGPHEQYF
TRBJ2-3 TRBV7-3 CASSLTPRGGSTDTQYF
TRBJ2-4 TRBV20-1 CSASLAVKNIQYF
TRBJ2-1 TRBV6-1 CASSEVFFPQFF
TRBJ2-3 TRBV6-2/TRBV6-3 CATKARESGTDTQYF
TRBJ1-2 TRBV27 CASSPRFPADGRGYTF
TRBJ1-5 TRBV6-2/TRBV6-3 CASKPYSAGSNQPQHF
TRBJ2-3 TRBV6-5 CASIPTGTGGADTQYF
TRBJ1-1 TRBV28 CASSFPRTGLNTEAFF
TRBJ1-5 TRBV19 CASSRAGRGQPQHF
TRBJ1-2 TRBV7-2 CASSFSRGGYGYTF
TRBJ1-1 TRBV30 CAWSVRGIAEAFF